This T cell receptor (beta chain) was sequenced during a study of early T cells in non-severe SARS-CoV-2 infection. Study-level points and caveats: Anti-spike CD8 responses were favored by VDJdb matching, which missed private and CD4 specificities.

V was pared by 8 bases and J by 6 bases, with 8 bases of the junction left unmatched. The CDR3 totals 15 residues. The germline CDR1 and CDR2 sequences are LGHDT and YNNKEL (reference sequence). The library protocol tagged individual cDNA molecules with unique molecular identifiers. TCRdb fed the 5' RACE reads into MiXCR, producing one record per CDR3 protein. The data contain roughly 40,000 distinct CDR3 sequences, about 4% of them seen just once; the ten biggest clones take up about 3%. This clonotype was detected ten times or more. Antigen: not known. This clonotype originated in an adult who was a healthcare worker with PCR-confirmed SARS-CoV-2 infection or an uninfected control (not recorded which). The sequencing input was whole blood. The V and J genes are TRBV3-1 and TRBJ2-5, with 14 bases that match TRBD2. The CDR3 region has the DNA TGTGCCAGCGCCGGGACTAGCGGGGGACCGAAGACCCAGTACTTC. Its translation is CASAGTSGGPKTQYF.